Reported below is one T cell receptor beta chain. The antigen remains unidentified. This sample was included in a study of cytomegalovirus exposure and HLA in healthy donors. Trimming removed 2 bases from V and 2 bases from J; junction bases left unmatched: 10. CDR3 size: 16 residues. The germline CDR1 and CDR2 sequences are SGHDT and YYEEEE. Broader study findings: Cytomegalovirus-associated TCR beta chains were listed, numbering more than 150.

The PCR used 60 Vbeta and 13 Jbeta primers. Clones were sequenced by immunoSEQ multiplex PCR, and TCRdb holds only the in-frame ones, with some missing. The repertoire consists of under 250,000 clones, with around 78% occurring once and the leading ten covering approximately 2%. The chain carries TRBV5-6 and TRBJ2-7; TRBD1 aligns across 7 bases. The sequence was obtained from a man aged 25-45 years in good health and CMV-seronegative. Specimen: PBMCs. CDR3 coding DNA: TGTGCCAGCAGCTTAGGAGACAGGGTACTTACCTACGAGCAGTACTTC. Its translation is CASSLGDRVLTYEQYF.